This TCR beta chain was identified in a study of blood T cells in healthy people across ages. The CDR3 extends over 13 amino acids. From germline, CDR1 is LGHDT and CDR2 YNNKEL (reference sequence). Trimming cost V 1 base and J 8 bases, with 9 bases left between them. Through a sample-barcoded 5' primer and a J-beta primer mix, a second PCR was run for roughly 6 to 11 cycles. Every cDNA molecule bore a tag from a template-switch adaptor containing 12 random nucleotides. TCRdb recomputed calls from the 5' RACE reads with MiXCR, one row per CDR3 protein. The sample holds roughly 1.5 million distinct CDR3 sequences, approximately 43% seen once. As for this clonotype: What it recognizes is unknown.

Study outcomes and limitations: There was a strong correlation between TCR beta diversity and naive T cell percentage.

The rearrangement joins TRBV3-1 to TRBJ2-4; D may correspond to TRBD1 or TRBD2 (5 bases each). This TCR derives from a woman aged 18-29 years in good health. The sample comprised blood. The CDR3 DNA follows: TGTGCCAGCAGCCAAGGAGGGGTTGACATTCAGTACTTC. Amino acid sequence: CASSQGGVDIQYF. The variable domain in full, completed from reference TRBV3-1 and TRBJ2-4, reads DTAVSQTPKYLVTQMGNDKSIKCEQNLGHDTMYWYKQDSKKFLKIMFSYNNKELIINETVPNRFSPKSPDKAHLNLHINSLELGDSAVYFCASSQGGVDIQYFGAGTRLSVL.